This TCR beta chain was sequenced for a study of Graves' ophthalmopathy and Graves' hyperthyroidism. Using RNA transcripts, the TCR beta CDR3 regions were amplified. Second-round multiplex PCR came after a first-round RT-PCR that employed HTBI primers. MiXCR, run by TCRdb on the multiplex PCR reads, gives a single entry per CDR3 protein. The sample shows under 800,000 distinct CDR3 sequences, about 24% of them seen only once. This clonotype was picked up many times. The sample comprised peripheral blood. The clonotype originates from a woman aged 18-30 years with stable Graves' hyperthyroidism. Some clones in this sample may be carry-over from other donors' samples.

The CDR3 DNA reads as TGTGCCAGCACCCCTCAGAGTTATAGCAATCAGCCCCAGCATTTT. It translates to CASTPQSYSNQPQHF. V is TRBV28 and J is TRBJ1-5, with D hard to call. Trimming cost V 7 bases and J 0 bases, with 13 bases left between them. The CDR3 is 15 amino acids. Germline V gene lookup returns CDR1 MDHEN and CDR2 SYDVKM. Together with reference TRBV28 and TRBJ1-5, the CDR3 gives the full variable domain: DVKVTQSSRYLVKRTGEKVFLECVQDMDHENMFWYRQDPGLGLRLIYFSYDVKMKEKGDIPEGYSVSREKKERFSLILESASTNQTSMYLCASTPQSYSNQPQHFGDGTRLSIL.